The present entry profiles one T cell receptor (beta chain) with its context. Its antigen remains unidentified. These data belong to a study of cytomegalovirus exposure and HLA in healthy donors. Looking at the study overall: The approximately 120 validation repertoires, a later analysis reported, used the same platform as the approximately 670 first-cohort repertoires. General study results and limits: Cytomegalovirus status, reportedly, was diagnosed with high specificity and sensitivity by the classifier. Some TCR beta chains (roughly 150 of them) were listed as cytomegalovirus-associated.

Assay used: immunoSEQ multiplex PCR; TCRdb lists only in-frame clones, some missing. The sample records 110,000 to 150,000 clones, more than 85% being singletons. The CDR3 spans 16 residues. V lost 3 bases, J lost 3 bases, and 14 bases lay in between. The germline V gene encodes CDR1 SGHTA and CDR2 FQGNSA. The V call is TRBV7-2, the J call TRBJ2-2; no clear D gene. The TCR sequence derives from a man aged 18 to 29 in good health and CMV-seronegative. The sequenced sample consisted of PBMCs. CDR3 sequence (DNA): TGTGCCAGCAGCTTGGTTTTGGGCCCGGACACCGGGGAGCTGTTTTTT. Encoded protein: CASSLVLGPDTGELFF.